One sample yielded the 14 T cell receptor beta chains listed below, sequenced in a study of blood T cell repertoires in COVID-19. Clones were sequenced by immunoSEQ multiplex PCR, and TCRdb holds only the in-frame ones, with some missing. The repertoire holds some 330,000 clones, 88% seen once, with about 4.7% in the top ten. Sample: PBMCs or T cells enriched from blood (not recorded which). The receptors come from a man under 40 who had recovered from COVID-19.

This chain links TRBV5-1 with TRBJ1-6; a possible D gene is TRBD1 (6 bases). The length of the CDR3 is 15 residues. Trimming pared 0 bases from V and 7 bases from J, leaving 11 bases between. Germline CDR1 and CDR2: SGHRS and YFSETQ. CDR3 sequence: CASSLGSGENSPLHF. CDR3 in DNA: TGCGCCAGCAGCTTGGGGTCAGGGGAGAATTCACCCCTCCACTTT.

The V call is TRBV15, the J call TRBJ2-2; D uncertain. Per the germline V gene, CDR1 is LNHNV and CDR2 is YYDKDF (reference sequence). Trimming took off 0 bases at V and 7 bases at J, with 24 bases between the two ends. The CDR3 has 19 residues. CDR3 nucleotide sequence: TGTGCCACCAGCAGAGACCCTCCGACCGGGTACATAACTTTCGGGGAGCTGTTTTTT. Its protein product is CATSRDPPTGYITFGELFF.

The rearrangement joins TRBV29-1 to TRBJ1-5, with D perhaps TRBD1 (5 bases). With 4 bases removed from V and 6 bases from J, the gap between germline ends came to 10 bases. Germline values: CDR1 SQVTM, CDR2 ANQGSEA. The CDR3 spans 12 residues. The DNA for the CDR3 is TGCAGCGTTGGTGAAGGGGTTCAGCCCCAGCATTTT. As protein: CSVGEGVQPQHF.

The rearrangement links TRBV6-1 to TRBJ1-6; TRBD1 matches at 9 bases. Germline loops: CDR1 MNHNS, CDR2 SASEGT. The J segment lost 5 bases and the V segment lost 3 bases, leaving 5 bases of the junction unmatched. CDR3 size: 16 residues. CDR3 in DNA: TGTGCCAGCAGTGACACGGACAGGGGAAATAATTCACCCCTCCACTTT. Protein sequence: CASSDTDRGNNSPLHF.

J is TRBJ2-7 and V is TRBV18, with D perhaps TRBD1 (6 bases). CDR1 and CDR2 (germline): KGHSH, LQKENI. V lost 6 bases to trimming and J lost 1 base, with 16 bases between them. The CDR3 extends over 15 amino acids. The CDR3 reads CASSLSQGGSYEQYF. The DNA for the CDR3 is TGTGCCAGCTCCCTTTCCCAAGGGGGTTCCTACGAGCAGTACTTC. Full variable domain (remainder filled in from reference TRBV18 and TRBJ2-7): NAGVMQNPRHLVRRRGQEARLRCSPMKGHSHVYWYRQLPEEGLKFMVYLQKENIIDESGMPKERFSAEFPKEGPSILRIQQVVRGDSAAYFCASSLSQGGSYEQYFGPGTRLTVT.

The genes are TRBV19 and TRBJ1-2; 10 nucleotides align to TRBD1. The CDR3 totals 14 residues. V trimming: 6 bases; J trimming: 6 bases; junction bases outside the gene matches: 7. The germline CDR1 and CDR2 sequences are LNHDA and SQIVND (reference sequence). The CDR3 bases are TGTGCCAGTAGCGCAGGGGACAGGGGTAATGGCTACACCTTC. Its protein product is CASSAGDRGNGYTF. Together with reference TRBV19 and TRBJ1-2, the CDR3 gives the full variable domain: DGGITQSPKYLFRKEGQNVTLSCEQNLNHDAMYWYRQDPGQGLRLIYYSQIVNDFQKGDIAEGYSVSREKKESFPLTVTSAQKNPTAFYLCASSAGDRGNGYTFGSGTRLTVV.

CDR3 amino acids: CASSHPRQSYEQYF. CDR3 DNA: TGTGCCAGCAGCCACCCAAGACAGAGCTACGAGCAGTACTTC. The V call is TRBV5-6, the J call TRBJ2-7, with D perhaps matching TRBD1 (5 bases). Trimming took 4 bases from V and 3 from J, leaving 14 bases between them. The V gene's germline CDR1 is SGHDT and CDR2 YYEEEE. CDR3 size: 14 residues.

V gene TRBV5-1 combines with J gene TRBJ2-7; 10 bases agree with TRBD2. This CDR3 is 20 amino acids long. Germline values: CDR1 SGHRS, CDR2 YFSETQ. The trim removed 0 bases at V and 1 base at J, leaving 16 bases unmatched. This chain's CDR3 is CASSLVGASGGQTRSYEQYF. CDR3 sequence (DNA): TGCGCCAGCAGCTTGGTTGGGGCTAGCGGGGGCCAAACTCGATCCTACGAGCAGTACTTC.

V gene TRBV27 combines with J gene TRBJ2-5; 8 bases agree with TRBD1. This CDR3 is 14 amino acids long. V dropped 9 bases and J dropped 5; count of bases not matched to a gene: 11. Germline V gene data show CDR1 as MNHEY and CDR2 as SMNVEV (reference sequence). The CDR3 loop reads CASRRGQGTETQYF. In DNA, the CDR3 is TGTGCCAGTCGACGAGGACAGGGCACGGAGACCCAGTACTTC.

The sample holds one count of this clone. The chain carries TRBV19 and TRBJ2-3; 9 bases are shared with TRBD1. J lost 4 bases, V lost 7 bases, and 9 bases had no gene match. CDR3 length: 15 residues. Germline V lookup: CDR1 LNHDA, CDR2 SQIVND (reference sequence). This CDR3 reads CASKSLGQGPDTQYF. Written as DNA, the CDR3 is TGTGCCAGTAAATCACTTGGACAGGGGCCAGATACGCAGTATTTT. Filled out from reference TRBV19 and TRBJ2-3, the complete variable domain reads DGGITQSPKYLFRKEGQNVTLSCEQNLNHDAMYWYRQDPGQGLRLIYYSQIVNDFQKGDIAEGYSVSREKKESFPLTVTSAQKNPTAFYLCASKSLGQGPDTQYFGPGTRLTVL.

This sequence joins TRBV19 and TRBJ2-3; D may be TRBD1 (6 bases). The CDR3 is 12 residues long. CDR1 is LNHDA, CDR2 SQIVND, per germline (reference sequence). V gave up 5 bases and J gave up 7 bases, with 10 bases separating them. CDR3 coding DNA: TGTGCCAGTAGTCTCAGGGGAAATACGCAGTATTTT. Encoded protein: CASSLRGNTQYF.

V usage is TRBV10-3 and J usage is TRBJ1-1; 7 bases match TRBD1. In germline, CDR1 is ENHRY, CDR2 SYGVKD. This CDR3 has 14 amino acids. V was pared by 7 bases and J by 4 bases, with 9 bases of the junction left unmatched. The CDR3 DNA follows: TGTGCCATCATGAGGGGGCGAGGGAGCACTGAAGCTTTCTTT. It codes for CAIMRGRGSTEAFF.

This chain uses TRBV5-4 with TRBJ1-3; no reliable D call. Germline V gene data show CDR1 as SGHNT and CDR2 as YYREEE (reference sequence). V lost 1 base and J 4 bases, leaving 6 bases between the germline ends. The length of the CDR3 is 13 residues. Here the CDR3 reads CASSLNSGNTIYF. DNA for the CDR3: TGTGCCAGCAGCTTGAACTCGGGAAACACCATATATTTT.

The DNA of the CDR3 is TGTGCCAGCGGACAGGAGAGCACAGATACGCAGTATTTT. The encoded protein is CASGQESTDTQYF. The chain uses TRBV19 and TRBJ2-3, with 7 bases that match TRBD1. The CDR3 contains 13 residues. J lost 0 bases, V lost 9 bases, and 3 bases had no gene match. Germline CDR1 and CDR2: LNHDA and SQIVND (reference sequence).